Listed below are T cell receptor beta chains from one sample, sequenced in a study of T cell responses to AZD1222 COVID-19 vaccine. Profiling relied on immunoSEQ multiplex PCR, and the TCRdb table lists in-frame clones only, not all of them. The repertoire holds about 97,000 clones, with roughly 91% as singletons. Sequencing was performed on peripheral blood, taken on day 0 of AZD1222 vaccination. These receptors were obtained from an adult in good health. CDR3s include the opening cysteine and the closing phenylalanine or tryptophan. Fields, in order: CDR3 length, J gene, V gene, clone size, D gene, CDR3 DNA, CDR3 protein. A D gene is named only where the DNA matches it firmly. The size field is filled for only some rows; it gives once, few, many or a size class.

13,TRBJ1-3,TRBV12-5,once,TRBD1,TGTGCTAGTGGAAGGACAGGAGGAAACACCATATATTTT,CASGRTGGNTIYF
13,TRBJ2-7,TRBV9,NA,TRBD1,TGTGCCAGCAGCGCCCAGGGGGCGAAGGAGCAGTACTTC,CASSAQGAKEQYF
21,TRBJ2-2,TRBV27,NA,NA,TGTGCCAGCAGTTTAAGGGGGTGGGCTAGCGAGTCTATGGGATACACCGGGGAGCTGTTTTTT,CASSLRGWASESMGYTGELFF
12,TRBJ2-1,TRBV6-2/TRBV6-3,NA,NA,TGTGCCAGCAGTTCGGCGGCCCGCGAGCAGTTCTTC,CASSSAAREQFF
18,TRBJ2-2,TRBV7-6,NA,TRBD1,TGTGCCAGCAGTGACCCGAGGGGGGACAGGGGAAACACCGGGGAGCTGTTTTTT,CASSDPRGDRGNTGELFF
13,TRBJ1-2,TRBV2,NA,NA,TGTGCCAGCAGTGGCGACAGTAACTATGGCTACACCTTC,CASSGDSNYGYTF
14,TRBJ2-7,TRBV6-5,few,TRBD1,TGTGCCAGCAGTTCCTACAGGGGCTCCTACGAGCAGTACTTC,CASSSYRGSYEQYF
16,TRBJ2-3,TRBV3-1/TRBV3-2,NA,NA,TGTGCCAGCAGCCAACCACAGGGAGGGGGCACAGATACGCAGTATTTT,CASSQPQGGGTDTQYF
11,TRBJ2-2,TRBV27,NA,NA,TGTGCCAGCAGTTACACCGGGGAGCTGTTTTTT,CASSYTGELFF
14,TRBJ2-3,TRBV2,NA,NA,TGTGCCAGCAGTGACCGGGACTTCACAGATACGCAGTATTTT,CASSDRDFTDTQYF
13,TRBJ1-1,TRBV6-5,once,NA,TGTGCCAGCCCCCGGGAGGTGGCGACTGAAGCTTTCTTT,CASPREVATEAFF
13,TRBJ1-1,TRBV5-5,NA,NA,TGTGCCAGCTATGGGCGGGGGAACACTGAAGCTTTCTTT,CASYGRGNTEAFF
15,TRBJ1-2,TRBV24-1,NA,TRBD1,TGTGCCACCAGTGACCCGGGACAGGGCAACTATGGCTACACCTTC,CATSDPGQGNYGYTF
15,TRBJ2-6,TRBV30,few,NA,TGTGCCTGGAGTGTAAAGGGATCTGGGGCCAACGTCCTGACTTTC,CAWSVKGSGANVLTF
15,TRBJ1-3,TRBV18,NA,TRBD1,TGTGCCAGCGCGACAGGGGACTACTCTGGAAACACCATATATTTT,CASATGDYSGNTIYF
15,TRBJ1-2,TRBV3-1/TRBV3-2,NA,NA,TGTGCCAGCAGCCAGAGCGACAGCTCTACCCATGGCTACACCTTC,CASSQSDSSTHGYTF